The 8 T cell receptor beta chains below were found in one sample sequenced in a study of vaccination and CD4 T cells after COVID-19. An Oncomine TCR Beta short-read assay was used to sequence the DNA from cultured CD4+ T cells. TCRdb reprocessed the PCR reads via MiXCR and lists one record per CDR3 protein. This table holds 27,000 or so distinct CDR3 sequences, 45% to 50% found once. These TCRs are of unknown antigen specificity. Treatment defined: roughly 10-day PBMC culture with coronavirus spike peptide pools or control peptides (ViraFEST assay). Material for sequencing was CD4+ T cells from blood, cultured in vitro. These receptors were obtained from a human donor who had recovered from COVID-19.

The chain combines TRBV6-1 with TRBJ2-2; TRBD1 matches at 8 bases. V dropped 8 bases and J dropped 4; count of bases not matched to a gene: 6. CDR3 size: 14 residues. The germline CDR1 and CDR2 sequences are MNHNS and SASEGT. CDR3 nucleotides: TGTGCCAGCTTCCCGACAGGGGCCACCGGGGAGCTGTTTTTT. Protein product: CASFPTGATGELFF.

V usage is TRBV24-1 and J usage is TRBJ2-5, with 8 bases identical to TRBD2. The J segment lost 0 bases and the V segment lost 1 base, leaving 15 bases of the junction unmatched. Per the germline V gene, CDR1 is KGHDR and CDR2 is SFDVKD. This CDR3 is 20 amino acids long. CDR3 loop: CATSDFPGSGSLLYQETQYF. The CDR3 DNA follows: TGTGCCACCAGTGATTTCCCTGGCAGCGGGAGTCTGTTGTACCAAGAGACCCAGTACTTC.

The chain recombines TRBV4-2 with TRBJ1-2; D might be TRBD1 (5 bases). The CDR3 sequence is 14 residues long. V lost 1 base, J lost 7 bases, and 13 bases lay in between. Germline V gives CDR1 LGHNA, CDR2 YNFKEQ. DNA for the CDR3: TGTGCCAGCAGCCAAGGCCTCGGGGCGCGTGGCTACACCTTC. Protein: CASSQGLGARGYTF.

V gene TRBV20-1 combines with J gene TRBJ2-7; 15 positions agree with TRBD2. The germline gives CDR1 DFQATT, CDR2 SNEGSKA (reference sequence). CDR3 size: 18 residues. Trimming removed 3 bases from V and 0 bases from J; junction bases left unmatched: 9. The CDR3 DNA is TGCAGTGCTAGTGGACTAGCGGGAGGGTCTAGGAGCTCCTACGAGCAGTACTTC. This codes for CSASGLAGGSRSSYEQYF.

The V call is TRBV28, the J call TRBJ1-3; no firm D call. CDR1 is MDHEN, CDR2 SYDVKM, per germline. Trimming took 4 bases from V and 8 from J, leaving 12 bases between them. The CDR3 runs 13 residues. The CDR3, as DNA: TGTGCCAGCAGTTCGCCGAATGTTGACACCATATATTTT. This encodes CASSSPNVDTIYF. Looking up the rest from reference TRBV28 and TRBJ1-3 gives the full variable domain: DVKVTQSSRYLVKRTGEKVFLECVQDMDHENMFWYRQDPGLGLRLIYFSYDVKMKEKGDIPEGYSVSREKKERFSLILESASTNQTSMYLCASSSPNVDTIYFGEGSWLTVV.

This clonotype was counted only a few times. In DNA, the CDR3 is TGTGCCAGCAGCCCCGGGGACAGGGTGTACCAAGAGACCCAGTACTTC. It translates to CASSPGDRVYQETQYF. This rearrangement joins TRBV7-9 to TRBJ2-5; 9 nucleotides align to TRBD1. Germline trimming cut 5 bases from V and 0 bases from J; bases unmatched to any gene: 7. CDR3 size: 16 residues. The germline V gene has CDR1 SEHNR and CDR2 FQNEAQ (reference sequence).

The chain couples TRBV6-1 to TRBJ2-3; weak D call: TRBD1 (6 bases). Trimming cost V 5 bases and J 4 bases, with 10 bases left between them. The CDR3 sequence is 13 residues long. From germline, CDR1 is MNHNS and CDR2 SASEGT. The CDR3 DNA follows: TGTGCCAGCAGTCTAGACAGGCCAGATACGCAGTATTTT. Protein: CASSLDRPDTQYF.

J is TRBJ1-2 and V is TRBV29-1, with D perhaps matching TRBD1 (6 bases). Germline V gene data show CDR1 as SQVTM and CDR2 as ANQGSEA. This CDR3 has 15 residues. The V gene lost 6 bases and the J gene lost 5 bases, with 22 bases spanning the gap. The CDR3 coding sequence is TGCAGCGTGGGGGGGCCTCGGGGATCAGTGTATGGCTACACCTTC. This sequence encodes CSVGGPRGSVYGYTF. The full variable domain, completed using reference TRBV29-1 and TRBJ1-2, is SAVISQKPSRDICQRGTSLTIQCQVDSQVTMMFWYRQQPGQSLTLIATANQGSEATYESGFVIDKFPISRPNLTFSTLTVSNMSPEDSSIYLCSVGGPRGSVYGYTFGSGTRLTVV.